This TCR beta chain was obtained from a study of beta chain features in type 1 diabetes. Expressed TCRB transcripts were sequenced because the isolated RNA had all been reverse transcribed beforehand. Mean read depth for naive, central memory and regulatory T cell samples was approximately 3.57 million reads. The data were produced by immunoSEQ multiplex PCR, yet TCRdb's version contains in-frame clones alone and is incomplete. This table holds a few hundred thousand clones, about 14% found once. The CDR3 has 15 residues. Germline loops: CDR1 SGDLS, CDR2 YYNGEE. V was clipped by 4 bases and J by 1 base; unmatched bases: 2.

The TCR was taken from a man in his thirties or forties in good health. Sequences were obtained from central memory CD4+ T cells from blood. The rearrangement uses TRBV9 and TRBJ2-3; 11 bases match TRBD2. The CDR3 coding sequence is TGTGCCAGCAGCAAGGGACTAGCGGGCACAGATACGCAGTATTTT. Translated, it gives CASSKGLAGTDTQYF. The full variable domain, rest sourced from reference TRBV9 and TRBJ2-3, is DSGVTQTPKHLITATGQRVTLRCSPRSGDLSVYWYQQSLDQGLQFLIQYYNGEERAKGNILERFSAQQFPDLHSELNLSSLELGDSALYFCASSKGLAGTDTQYFGPGTRLTVL.